This T cell receptor (beta chain) was recovered during a study of beta chain features in type 1 diabetes. Study-wide findings and caveats: It was possible that PCR favored shorter templates, equally so in patients and controls.

Sequenced material consisted of expressed TCRB transcripts (all of the isolated RNA was reverse transcribed). Assay used: immunoSEQ multiplex PCR; TCRdb lists only in-frame clones, some missing. The data hold 350,000 to 450,000 clones, with over 13% observed a single time. This clone has only a few counts. The antigen is undetermined. Via the markers CD45RO/CCR7/CD25/CD127/CD95/CD27, stem cell-like memory, regulatory, central memory and naive CD4+ cells were sorted. Trimming left V 4 bases short and J 7 bases short, with 18 bases between. This CDR3 region has 14 residues. Per the germline V gene, CDR1 is SGDLS and CDR2 is YYNGEE.

This chain connects TRBV9 to TRBJ2-7, with TRBD2 as a possible D gene (5 bases). The sample taken for sequencing was naive CD4+ T cells from blood. The receptor was derived from a woman between 18 and 29 years old in good health. The CDR3 loop is CASSTEGGPREQYF. The CDR3 coding sequence is TGTGCCAGCAGCACCGAGGGCGGTCCGAGAGAGCAGTACTTC. The full variable domain, its missing parts supplied by reference TRBV9 and TRBJ2-7, is DSGVTQTPKHLITATGQRVTLRCSPRSGDLSVYWYQQSLDQGLQFLIQYYNGEERAKGNILERFSAQQFPDLHSELNLSSLELGDSALYFCASSTEGGPREQYFGPGTRLTVT.